Given below is one T cell receptor beta chain in context. The antigen this receptor binds is unknown. Base qualities are not recorded, but no much larger clone differs from it by a single base. The data derive from a study of response to subunit inactivated influenza vaccine (dated by TCRdb to the late 2010s). A note on the overall study: To follow how T cells responded to a trivalent subunit inactivated influenza vaccine, the researchers relied on deep quantitative profiling of the T cell receptor repertoire. Overall results and qualifications from the work: The authors suggested that each seasonal influenza vaccination may recruit only a limited number of new T cells.

Libraries came from RT-PCR. These reads were obtained on an Illumina HiSeq 2500. The public reads were run again by TCRdb, first through fastp at Q25 and then through MiXCR, and only productive beta chains were kept. Every entry covers one CDR3 protein and lists the most common genes and DNA from its rows. The table for this sample lists approximately 500,000 distinct CDR3 sequences; 13% of them were counted only once. The ten largest clonotypes hold 13% of the sample. The time point label, as the study defines it: approximately 40 days after influenza vaccine administration. The sequenced sample was PBMCs from blood, obtained roughly 45 days after vaccination. This TCR derives from a man over 45 who received an inactivated influenza vaccine. Donor details come from another sample of the same person, matched by shared clones.

The nucleotide sequence reads as follows: TGTGCCAGCACCAAATCCACAGGGATCACTGAAGCTTTCTTT. This yields the protein CASTKSTGITEAFF. The chain was built from TRBV6-1 and TRBJ1-1; TRBD1 is a possible D gene, resting on 6 matching bases. V and J are truncated by 7 bases and 4 bases respectively, leaving an intervening sequence of 16 bases. Including the terminal cysteine and phenylalanine, the CDR3 comprises 14 residues. The only DNA kept is the CDR3, 42 bases in frame from the first base. CDR1 MNHNS and CDR2 SASEGT are derived from the germline V gene.